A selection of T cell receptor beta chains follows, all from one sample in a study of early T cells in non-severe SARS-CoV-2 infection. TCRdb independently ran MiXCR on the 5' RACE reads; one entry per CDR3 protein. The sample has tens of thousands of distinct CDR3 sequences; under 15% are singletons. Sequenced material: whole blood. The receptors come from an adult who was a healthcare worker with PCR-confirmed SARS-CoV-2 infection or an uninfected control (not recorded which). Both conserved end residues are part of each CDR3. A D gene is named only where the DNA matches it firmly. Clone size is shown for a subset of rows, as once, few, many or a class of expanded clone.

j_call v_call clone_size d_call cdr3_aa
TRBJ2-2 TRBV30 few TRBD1 CAWSRPGQGRTGELFF
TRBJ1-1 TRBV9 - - CASAQTPNTEAFF
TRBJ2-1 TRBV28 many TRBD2 CASSPAGLAVRNNEQFF
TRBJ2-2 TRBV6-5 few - CASSYQDDTGELFF
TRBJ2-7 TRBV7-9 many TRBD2 CASRGRTLAGSYEQYF
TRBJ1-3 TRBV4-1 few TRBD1 CASSQDGAGGVTIYF
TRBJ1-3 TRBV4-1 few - CASSQEGGQGYGNTIYF
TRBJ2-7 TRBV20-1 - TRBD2 CSAYRSGSSYEQYF
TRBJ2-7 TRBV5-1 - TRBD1 CASSTGTGDYEQYF
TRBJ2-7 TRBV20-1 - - CSASGMSYEQYF
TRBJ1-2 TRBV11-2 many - CASSLRTADPRGYTF
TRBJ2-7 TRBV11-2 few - CASGVGGAYEQYF
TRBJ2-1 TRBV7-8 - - CASSFQVTSYNEQFF
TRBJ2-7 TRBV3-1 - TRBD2 CASSRPRTSGNYEQYF
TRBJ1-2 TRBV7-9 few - CASSLGQDYGYTF
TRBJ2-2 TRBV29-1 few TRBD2 CSVEDPGTSGPANTGELFF
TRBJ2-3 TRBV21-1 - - CASSRRGRGGDTQYF
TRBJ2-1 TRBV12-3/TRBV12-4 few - CASSRRGTPYNEQFF
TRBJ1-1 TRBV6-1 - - CASSERGAGSEAFF
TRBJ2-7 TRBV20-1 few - CSASGYEQYF
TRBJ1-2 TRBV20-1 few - CSTRQTRFYGYTF
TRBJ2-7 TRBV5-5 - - CASSSASGGYEQYF
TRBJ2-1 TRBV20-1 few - CSARGVGQEQFF
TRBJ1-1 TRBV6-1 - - CASSEGFEAFF
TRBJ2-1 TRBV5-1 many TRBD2 CASSAGDNEQFF
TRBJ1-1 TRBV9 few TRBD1 CASSSSWDRAEKGTEAFF
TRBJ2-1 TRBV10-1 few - CASSDQASVNNEQFF
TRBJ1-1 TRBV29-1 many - CSVLLGGVTEAFF
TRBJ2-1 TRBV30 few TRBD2 CAFHPAGGPRNEQFF
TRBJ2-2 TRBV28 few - CASIPVAGLTGELFF
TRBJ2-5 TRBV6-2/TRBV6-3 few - CASSYQGPLQETQYF
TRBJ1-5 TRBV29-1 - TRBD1 CSAGTGVQPQHF
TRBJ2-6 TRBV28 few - CASTRTEALKANVLTF
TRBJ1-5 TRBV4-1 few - CASSQEGTGNNQPQHF
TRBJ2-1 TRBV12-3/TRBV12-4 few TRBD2 CASSLMGLAGGGEQFF
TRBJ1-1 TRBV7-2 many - CASSLSTEAFF
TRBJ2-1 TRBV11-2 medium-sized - CASSVILDFEGEQFF
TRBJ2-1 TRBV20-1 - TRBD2 CSARGLAGRGEQFF
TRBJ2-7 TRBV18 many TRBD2 CASSSISLADPSYEQYF
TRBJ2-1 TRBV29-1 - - CSVRRGQDEQFF
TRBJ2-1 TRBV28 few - CASSLGTPAEQFF
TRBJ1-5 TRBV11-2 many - CASSFGRAPWAPQHF
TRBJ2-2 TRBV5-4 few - CASTTLSPNTGELFF
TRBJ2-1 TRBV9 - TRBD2 CASSPSAGTNNEQFF
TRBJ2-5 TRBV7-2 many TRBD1 CASSTRDRAKTQYF
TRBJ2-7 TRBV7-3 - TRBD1 CASSSHPTGGFFYEQYF
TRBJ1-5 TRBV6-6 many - CASSTQGQGRNQPQHF
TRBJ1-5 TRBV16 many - CASSPGARINQPQHF
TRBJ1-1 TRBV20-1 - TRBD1 CSASPGQLNTEAFF
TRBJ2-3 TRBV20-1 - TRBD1 CSARDRGNTQYF
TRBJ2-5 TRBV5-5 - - CASRKTGMQETQYF
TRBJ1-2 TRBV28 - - CASSQFSARKGYGYTF
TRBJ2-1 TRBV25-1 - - CATGWGSGEQFF
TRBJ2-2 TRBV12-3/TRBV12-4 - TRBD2 CASSSGTSGSRNTGELFF
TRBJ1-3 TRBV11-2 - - CASSFVWDTPGNTIYF